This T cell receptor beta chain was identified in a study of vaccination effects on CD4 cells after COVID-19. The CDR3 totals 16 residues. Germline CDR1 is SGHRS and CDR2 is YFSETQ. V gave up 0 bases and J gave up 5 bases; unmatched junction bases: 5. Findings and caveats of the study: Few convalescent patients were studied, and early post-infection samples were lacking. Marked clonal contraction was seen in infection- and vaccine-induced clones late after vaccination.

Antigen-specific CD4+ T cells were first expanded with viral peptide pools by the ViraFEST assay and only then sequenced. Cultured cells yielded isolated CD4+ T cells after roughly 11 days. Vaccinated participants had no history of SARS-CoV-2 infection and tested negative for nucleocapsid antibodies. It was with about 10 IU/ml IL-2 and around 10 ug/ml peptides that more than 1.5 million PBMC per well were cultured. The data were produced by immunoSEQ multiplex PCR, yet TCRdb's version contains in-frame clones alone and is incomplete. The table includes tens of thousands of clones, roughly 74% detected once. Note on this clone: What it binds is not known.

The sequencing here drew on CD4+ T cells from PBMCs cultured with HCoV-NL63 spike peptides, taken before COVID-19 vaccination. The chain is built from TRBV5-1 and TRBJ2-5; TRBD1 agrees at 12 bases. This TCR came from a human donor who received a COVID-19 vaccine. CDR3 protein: CASSLAGQGAWETQYF. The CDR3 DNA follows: TGCGCCAGCAGCTTGGCGGGACAGGGGGCGTGGGAGACCCAGTACTTC.